Following are 25 T cell receptor beta chains from one sample sequenced in a study of human T cells and chemical hapten exposure. MiXCR was run by TCRdb on the RACE reads, yielding one entry per CDR3 protein. The table has under 60,000 distinct CDR3 sequences, approximately 11% seen once. Specified time point: patch test 1, 2 weeks after DPC sensitization. Sample treatment: therapeutic diphenylcyclopropenone sensitization with weekly scalp DPC. Whole blood that had not been fractionated was the source of extracted total RNA. This specimen was whole blood, taken in connection with sensitization to the hapten diphenylcyclopropenone (DPC). The origin of the receptors is a woman aged 40-49 years with alopecia areata. Some clones in this sample may be carry-over from other donors' samples.

V and J are TRBV28 and TRBJ2-3; 7 nucleotides match TRBD2. Germline lookup yields CDR1 MDHEN and CDR2 SYDVKM. J was trimmed by 4 bases and V by 6 bases; bases with no gene match: 10. The CDR3 has 15 residues. The CDR3 DNA sequence: TGTGCCAGCAGAGCCACCAATGGGGGGGCAGATACGCAGTATTTT. As protein: CASRATNGGADTQYF.

This clonotype was seen only a few times. The chain combines TRBV29-1 with TRBJ1-5; D gene uncertain. The V gene's germline CDR1 is SQVTM and CDR2 ANQGSEA. This CDR3 region has 15 residues. Trimming left V 8 bases short and J 0 bases short, with 17 bases between. DNA for the CDR3: TGCAGCATTACACCGGGGTCCGGTAGCAATCAGCCCCAGCATTTT. Its protein is CSITPGSGSNQPQHF.

The chain couples TRBV24-1 to TRBJ2-5; 10 bases are a match to TRBD1. Per germline, CDR1 KGHDR and CDR2 SFDVKD. The V gene end was trimmed by 4 bases and the J gene end by 9 bases; junction bases not matched to a gene: 13. The CDR3 is 16 amino acids. The CDR3 loop reads CATSDNEPGQGTAQYF. CDR3 DNA: TGTGCCACCAGTGACAATGAGCCGGGACAGGGGACGGCCCAGTACTTC.

This clonotype was counted many times. The chain uses TRBV27 and TRBJ1-5, with D possibly TRBD1 on 6 matching bases. Trimming removed 2 bases from V and 6 bases from J, with 8 bases in between. The CDR3 consists of 13 residues. CDR1 and CDR2 (germline): MNHEY, SMNVEV (reference sequence). The CDR3 here is CASSLEGGQPQHF. As DNA, the CDR3 is TGTGCCAGCAGTTTAGAAGGGGGTCAGCCCCAGCATTTT.

The chain joins TRBV29-1 to TRBJ2-5; perhaps TRBD1 as D (6 bases). Trimming pared 7 bases from V and 1 base from J, leaving 13 bases between. Germline V gives CDR1 SQVTM, CDR2 ANQGSEA. The CDR3 consists of 13 residues. The CDR3 region has the DNA TGCAGCGCATCGGACAGTACCCAAGAGACCCAGTACTTC. Amino acid sequence: CSASDSTQETQYF.

On this clonotype itself: This clone may be a read error of a much larger clone one base away. This is likely a read error, given that the CDR3 carries no conserved phenylalanine or tryptophan at its end. This chain uses TRBV4-2 with TRBJ1-1; D is ambiguous. Per germline, CDR1 LGHNA and CDR2 YNFKEQ. The CDR3 has 15 amino acids. V was cut by 0 bases and J by 1 base, with 9 bases left in between. The CDR3 here is CASSQDRTANTEAFL. The CDR3 DNA reads TGTGCCAGCAGCCAAGATCGGACCGCGAACACTGAAGCTTTCTTA.

There are a few counts of this clonotype. The genes are TRBV30 and TRBJ2-3, with D perhaps being TRBD1 or TRBD2 (5 bases each). There are 14 residues in the CDR3. With 3 bases removed from V and 2 bases from J, the gap between germline ends came to 12 bases. Germline CDR1 is GTSNPN and CDR2 is SVGIG (reference sequence). The CDR3 nucleotides are TGTGCCTGGAGCGCCGGGACCGCCACAGATACGCAGTATTTT. Translated, it gives CAWSAGTATDTQYF.

In DNA, the CDR3 is TGTGCCAGCTCACCAAGAACAGGCGTTCCTAAGTCCGGGGAGCTGTTTTTT. It codes for CASSPRTGVPKSGELFF. The chain links TRBV18 to TRBJ2-2, with D maybe TRBD1 (5 bases). The V end lost 2 bases, the J end lost 6 bases, and 19 bases lay between the germline ends. CDR3 length equals 17 residues. Germline V lookup: CDR1 KGHSH, CDR2 LQKENI.

The chain uses TRBV6-5 and TRBJ2-7; 15 bases agree with TRBD2. CDR1 and CDR2 from the germline V gene are MNHEY and SVGAGI. The CDR3 has 15 amino acids. V was pared by 3 bases and J by 6 bases, with 3 bases of the junction left unmatched. CDR3: CASSYGLAGGSEQYF. CDR3 coding DNA: TGTGCCAGCAGTTATGGACTAGCGGGAGGGTCCGAGCAGTACTTC.

This clonotype occurred many times. The chain employs TRBV18 and TRBJ2-5, with D possibly TRBD1 on 6 matching bases. The germline CDR1 and CDR2 sequences are KGHSH and LQKENI. V lost 6 bases and J lost 1, with 6 bases in between. CDR3 length equals 12 residues. The CDR3 reads CASSRGQETQYF. The CDR3 DNA is TGTGCCAGCTCCAGGGGCCAAGAGACCCAGTACTTC.

In this sample, this clonotype turned up many times. This chain joins TRBV7-8 and TRBJ1-5, with 9 bases aligning to TRBD1. The CDR3 totals 17 residues. The germline V gene encodes CDR1 SGHVS and CDR2 FQNEAQ. The trim removed 5 bases at V and 2 bases at J, leaving 10 bases unmatched. CDR3 loop: CASSPLQGARGNQPQHF. CDR3 DNA: TGTGCCAGCAGCCCCTTACAGGGGGCGCGGGGCAATCAGCCCCAGCATTTT.

This clonotype was observed a few times. The J gene is TRBJ2-7, the V gene TRBV7-2, with 13 nucleotides matching TRBD2. CDR3 length equals 14 residues. V gave up 6 bases and J gave up 6 bases; unmatched junction bases: 5. Germline V gene lookup returns CDR1 SGHTA and CDR2 FQGNSA. The CDR3 reads CASRWGLAGPEQYF. The CDR3 DNA sequence: TGTGCCAGCAGGTGGGGACTAGCGGGGCCCGAGCAGTACTTC.

Note on this clonotype: An end of the junction does not agree with germline; a read error may underlie this. The CDR3 loop reads CVSSHSGSLQETQYF. The CDR3 DNA follows: TGTGTCAGCAGCCATAGCGGGAGCCTACAAGAGACCCAGTACTTC. V gene TRBV3-1 combines with J gene TRBJ2-5, with 9 bases lining up with TRBD2. In germline, CDR1 is LGHDT, CDR2 YNNKEL (reference sequence). This CDR3 is 15 amino acids long.

This clonotype was detected ten times or more. In DNA form, the CDR3 reads TGTGCCAGCAGCCCTGACAGTAGCTATGGCTACACCTTC. Amino acids: CASSPDSSYGYTF. The V call is TRBV7-3, the J call TRBJ1-2, with D perhaps TRBD1 (5 bases). This CDR3 has 13 amino acids. The germline V gene encodes CDR1 SGHTA and CDR2 FQGTGA. The V and J ends lost 5 bases and 4 bases respectively, with 11 bases between them.

This clonotype showed up just a few times. This chain connects TRBV29-1 to TRBJ2-2; D is possibly TRBD1 or TRBD2 (5 bases each). Germline V lookup: CDR1 SQVTM, CDR2 ANQGSEA. The CDR3 is made up of 14 amino acids. Trimming removed 4 bases at V and 6 bases at J, with 15 bases between. In nucleotides, the CDR3 is TGCAGCGTTGCCGAGGGGTCTATCGCCGGGGAGCTGTTTTTT. Protein: CSVAEGSIAGELFF.

At least ten counts were recorded for this clonotype. The chain joins TRBV7-6 to TRBJ2-3; 9 positions match TRBD1. V dropped 5 bases and J dropped 6; count of bases not matched to a gene: 12. Germline lookup yields CDR1 SGHVS and CDR2 FNYEAQ. The CDR3 spans 16 residues. CDR3 sequence reads: CASSPMGTGNMDTQYF. In nucleotides, the CDR3 is TGTGCCAGCAGCCCTATGGGGACAGGGAATATGGATACGCAGTATTTT.

This clonotype was seen only a few times. At one boundary the junction diverges from the germline segment, which might be a read error. The rearrangement uses TRBV24-1 and TRBJ2-3, with D possibly matching TRBD1 (6 bases). The CDR3 covers 15 residues. Germline lookup yields CDR1 KGHDR and CDR2 SFDVKD. The CDR3 loop reads CATREGQGTTDTQYF. The CDR3 DNA sequence: TGTGCCACCCGTGAGGGGCAGGGGACCACAGATACGCAGTATTTT.

This clonotype has a count of ten or more. The V and J genes are TRBV12-3 or TRBV12-4 and TRBJ2-1; 9 nucleotides align to TRBD2. With 8 bases clipped from V and 10 bases from J, the junction kept 9 bases outside the gene matches. The CDR3 spans 13 residues. The CDR3 here is CASGGTSIWEQFF. In DNA, the CDR3 is TGTGCCAGCGGGGGGACTAGCATATGGGAGCAGTTCTTC.

The chain has TRBV20-1 and TRBJ2-5, with unresolved D. Germline V gene sequence: CDR1 DFQATT, CDR2 SNEGSKA (reference sequence). The CDR3 covers 14 residues. V lost 6 bases to trimming and J lost 1 base, with 15 bases between them. In nucleotides, the CDR3 is TGCAGTGCCCCGCCGACTGGAAGCCAAGAGACCCAGTACTTC. It codes for CSAPPTGSQETQYF.

This clonotype was seen only a few times. The rearrangement links TRBV28 to TRBJ2-1, with a weak D call TRBD2 (6 bases). V was clipped by 9 bases and J by 4 bases, with 16 bases between them. CDR1 is MDHEN, CDR2 SYDVKM, per germline. The CDR3 covers 14 residues. CDR3 residues: CASQGGDLYNEQFF. The CDR3 nucleotides read TGTGCCAGTCAAGGCGGGGACCTATACAATGAGCAGTTCTTC.

This clonotype was detected many times. The V and J genes are TRBV18 and TRBJ1-1; D call uncertain. Germline V gene lookup returns CDR1 KGHSH and CDR2 LQKENI. The CDR3 has 14 amino acids. V lost 0 bases, J lost 7 bases, and 12 bases lay in between. The CDR3 DNA sequence: TGTGCCAGCTCACCACCGGGTCAGGTCGGTGAAGCTTTCTTT. Translation gives CASSPPGQVGEAFF.

A note on this clonotype: A clone one base away is much larger, so this may be a read error. The chain employs TRBV6-2 or TRBV6-3 and TRBJ2-7, with a weak D call TRBD2 (6 bases). This CDR3 is built from 13 residues. Germline lookup yields CDR1 MNHEY and CDR2 SVGEGT. CDR3 amino acids: CVTTDSGPVAQYF. CDR3 in DNA: TGTGTCACCACGGATAGCGGCCCCGTCGCTCAGTACTTC.

This clonotype was found a few times. The chain links TRBV20-1 to TRBJ1-4, with D maybe TRBD1 (5 bases). Trimming took 3 bases from V and 7 from J, leaving 15 bases between them. Looked up from germline, CDR1 is DFQATT and CDR2 is SNEGSKA (reference sequence). The CDR3 sequence is 14 residues long. CDR3 DNA sequence: TGCAGTGCTAGTACGGGGCGCGAGAGTGAAAAACTGTTTTTT. It yields the protein CSASTGRESEKLFF.

This clonotype was counted a few times. The chain uses TRBV7-8 and TRBJ1-6; D uncertain. This CDR3 is built from 14 residues. V lost 3 bases to trimming and J lost 5 bases, with 8 bases between them. CDR1 and CDR2 (germline): SGHVS, FQNEAQ. CDR3: CASSFLHNNSPLHF. The CDR3 DNA reads TGTGCCAGCAGCTTTCTACACAATAATTCACCCCTCCACTTT.

There are many counts of this clonotype. This chain joins TRBV7-9 and TRBJ2-7, with 8 bases matching TRBD1. The germline gives CDR1 SEHNR, CDR2 FQNEAQ (reference sequence). Trimming cost V 5 bases and J 3 bases; bases outside gene matches: 3. This CDR3 is 13 amino acids long. DNA for the CDR3: TGTGCCAGCAGCCAGACAGGGGACTACGAGCAGTACTTC. Its translation: CASSQTGDYEQYF.